The 15 T cell receptor beta chains given below trace back to one sample, sequenced in a study of long-term antiretroviral therapy in people with HIV. This was the immunoSEQ v3.0 assay at survey level. Profiled with immunoSEQ multiplex PCR; TCRdb holds only in-frame clones, not every one. The table has about 16,000 clones, approximately 85% seen once; the top ten hold around 4.9%. The sample in question was unsorted PBMCs, obtained 0.5 years after starting antiretroviral therapy. The origin of the receptors is a woman aged 40 to 55 with HIV.

This chain connects TRBV18 to TRBJ2-7; possibly TRBD1 or TRBD2 for D (5 bases each). The CDR3 runs to 14 residues. Looked up from germline, CDR1 is KGHSH and CDR2 is LQKENI. Deletions cut 4 bases from V and 2 bases from J, with 12 bases between. CDR3 protein: CASSQRDGAYEQYF. CDR3 DNA: TGTGCCAGCTCACAACGGGACGGAGCCTACGAGCAGTACTTC.

The chain combines TRBV5-8 with TRBJ2-5, with D maybe TRBD2 (6 bases). Trimming took off 4 bases at V and 3 bases at J, with 10 bases between the two ends. This CDR3 region has 13 residues. Looked up from germline, CDR1 is SGHTS and CDR2 is YDEGEE. CDR3 amino acids: CASSLREKETQYF. CDR3 DNA sequence: TGTGCCAGCAGCCTCCGGGAGAAAGAGACCCAGTACTTC.

The chain recombines TRBV7-2 with TRBJ2-7; the match to TRBD1 covers 8 bases. The V and J ends lost 1 base and 5 bases, in that order; junction bases with no gene match: 4. Germline V gene lookup returns CDR1 SGHTA and CDR2 FQGNSA. The CDR3 spans 14 residues. Written as DNA, the CDR3 is TGTGCCAGCAGCTTAGACCGGACAGGGAACGAGCAGTACTTC. It specifies CASSLDRTGNEQYF.

The chain is built from TRBV21-1 and TRBJ1-1. TRBV21-1 is labeled a pseudogene. This CDR3 is 16 amino acids long. CDR3 in amino acids: CASSHPGDEGDTEAFF. CDR3 DNA sequence: TGTGCCAGCAGCCATCCGGGAGACGAAGGGGACACTGAAGCTTTCTTT.

CDR3 DNA: TGTGCCAGCAGCCAGATTAGCCAAGAGACCCAGTACTTC. This translates into CASSQISQETQYF. The chain uses TRBV7-7 and TRBJ2-5; D gene uncertain. V shed 5 bases and J shed 1 base, with 8 bases lying between them. Germline V gene lookup returns CDR1 SSHAT and CDR2 FNYEAQ (reference sequence). CDR3 length equals 13 residues.

The rearrangement joins TRBV30 to TRBJ1-4, with D perhaps TRBD1 (6 bases). Germline V gene lookup returns CDR1 GTSNPN and CDR2 SVGIG (reference sequence). CDR3 length: 15 amino acids. Between the trimmed V and J ends, which lost 0 bases and 8 bases, there was a span of 16 bases. CDR3 coding DNA: TGTGCCTGGAGTGTACCGTCTGGGGGGCGCGAAAAACTGTTTTTT. This codes for CAWSVPSGGREKLFF.

This clone appeared a few times. Here the CDR3 DNA reads TGTGCCAGCAGCGTAGCGGGAGGATGGCAGTTCTTC. Its protein product is CASSVAGGWQFF. The chain uses TRBV9 and TRBJ2-1; 7 bases agree with TRBD2. The CDR3 runs to 12 residues. Germline V gives CDR1 SGDLS, CDR2 YYNGEE. J gave up 12 bases and V 0 bases, and 3 bases lay outside the gene matches.

This rearrangement joins TRBV19 to TRBJ2-5; D is possibly TRBD2 (5 bases). From germline, CDR1 is LNHDA and CDR2 SQIVND (reference sequence). The V end lost 1 base, the J end lost 5 bases, and 5 bases lay between the germline ends. The CDR3 covers 12 residues. The CDR3 region is CASSIGGETQYF. The CDR3 DNA follows: TGTGCCAGTAGTATAGGAGGGGAGACCCAGTACTTC. The complete variable domain, with remaining parts taken from reference TRBV19 and TRBJ2-5, reads DGGITQSPKYLFRKEGQNVTLSCEQNLNHDAMYWYRQDPGQGLRLIYYSQIVNDFQKGDIAEGYSVSREKKESFPLTVTSAQKNPTAFYLCASSIGGETQYFGPGTRLLVL.

The V call is TRBV18, the J call TRBJ2-1; unclear D gene. Germline assignment: CDR1 KGHSH and CDR2 LQKENI. The CDR3 totals 14 residues. Deletions cut 3 bases from V and 2 bases from J, with 8 bases between. The CDR3 reads CASSPILPYNEQFF. In DNA form, the CDR3 reads TGTGCCAGCTCACCGATTTTGCCCTACAATGAGCAGTTCTTC.

The chain employs TRBV7-3 and TRBJ1-1; 7 nucleotides match TRBD1. From germline, CDR1 is SGHTA and CDR2 FQGTGA. The CDR3 is made up of 14 amino acids. V lost 5 bases to trimming and J lost 1 base; unmatched junction nucleotides: 4. CDR3 coding DNA: TGTGCCAGCAGCACGCACAGGGGGAACACTGAAGCTTTCTTT. Residues: CASSTHRGNTEAFF.

The chain has TRBV18 and TRBJ2-5, with TRBD1 matching over 7 bases. CDR3 length: 14 amino acids. CDR1 is KGHSH, CDR2 LQKENI, per germline. The V gene end was trimmed by 2 bases and the J gene end by 5 bases; junction bases not matched to a gene: 5. The CDR3 here is CASSPLSRGETQYF. DNA for the CDR3: TGTGCCAGCTCACCATTGAGCAGGGGGGAGACCCAGTACTTC.

The V call is TRBV5-1, the J call TRBJ2-7; the D gene is possibly TRBD1 (5 bases). There are 11 residues in the CDR3. Germline CDR1 reads SGHRS; CDR2 reads YFSETQ. The V gene lost 7 bases and the J gene lost 4 bases, with 9 bases spanning the gap. The CDR3 protein is CASQGGYEQYF. The CDR3 bases are TGCGCCAGCCAGGGCGGTTACGAGCAGTACTTC. The variable domain in full, with the rest retrieved from reference TRBV5-1 and TRBJ2-7, is KAGVTQTPRYLIKTRGQQVTLSCSPISGHRSVSWYQQTPGQGLQFLFEYFSETQRNKGNFPGRFSGRQFSNSRSEMNVSTLELGDSALYLCASQGGYEQYFGPGTRLTVT.

This clone occurred a few times. The J gene is TRBJ2-7, the V gene TRBV4-2, with D perhaps matching TRBD1 or TRBD2 (5 bases each). Germline loops: CDR1 LGHNA, CDR2 YNFKEQ. The ends were cut back, 1 base at V and 4 bases at J, with 14 bases in the middle. The CDR3 has 15 residues. The CDR3, as DNA: TGTGCCAGCAGCCAAGGGGGGACGGAACTTTACGAGCAGTACTTC. Amino acid sequence: CASSQGGTELYEQYF.

The rearrangement uses TRBV7-9 and TRBJ2-3; 11 bases map to TRBD2. CDR3 length equals 15 residues. CDR1 is SEHNR, CDR2 FQNEAQ, per germline (reference sequence). The trim removed 3 bases at V and 4 bases at J, leaving 3 bases unmatched. The CDR3 loop is CASSFTSGSADTQYF. In DNA form, the CDR3 reads TGTGCCAGCAGCTTCACTAGCGGGAGTGCAGATACGCAGTATTTT.

This chain joins TRBV27 and TRBJ1-1; the D gene is possibly TRBD1 (6 bases). Germline lookup yields CDR1 MNHEY and CDR2 SMNVEV (reference sequence). The CDR3 consists of 16 residues. The V end was cut by 1 base, the J end by 0 bases, with 12 bases between. CDR3 residues: CASSLLQGGLNTEAFF. CDR3 bases: TGTGCCAGCAGTTTATTACAGGGAGGTCTGAACACTGAAGCTTTCTTT.